This entry lists 7 T cell receptor beta chains sequenced from one sample in a study of T cell clusters in autoimmune cytopenias. Each sample's input was 250 ng genomic DNA, 35,000 to 40,000 genome equivalents. TRB was amplified by touch-down multiplex PCR, primer pools A and B combined. TCRdb reprocessed the multiplex PCR reads and stores each CDR3 protein as one record, lacking DNA. Here the sample table reports under 4,500 distinct CDR3 sequences. Sequenced: peripheral blood. Receptors originate from a human donor with an autoimmune cytopenia, with autoimmune hepatitis or in good health (not recorded which).

This clonotype is deemed medium-sized by its frequency. The chain joins TRBV7-2 to TRBJ2-1; TCRdb outputs TRBD2, but without DNA this stays unchecked. The CDR3 covers 15 residues. Per germline, CDR1 SGHTA and CDR2 FQGNSA. CDR3: CASSFGLSSYNEQFF.

The chain couples TRBV27 to TRBJ2-1; TCRdb's assignment of TRBD2 cannot be checked, as there is no DNA. The CDR3 sequence is 14 residues long. The germline gives CDR1 MNHEY, CDR2 SMNVEV (reference sequence). The CDR3 sequence is CASSFSGRYNEQFF.

This clonotype is medium-sized (0.01 to 0.1%) by frequency. The chain uses TRBV20-1 and TRBJ1-3; TCRdb outputs TRBD1, but without DNA this stays unchecked. The germline gives CDR1 DFQATT, CDR2 SNEGSKA (reference sequence). The CDR3 spans 14 residues. CDR3 residues: CSASSPGSGNTIYF.

This clonotype registers medium-sized (0.01 to 0.1%) by frequency. The chain combines TRBV6-5 with TRBJ2-7; TCRdb gives TRBD2 as the D gene, but with no DNA this cannot be confirmed. The CDR3 runs to 16 residues. Germline V CDR1 and CDR2: MNHEY, SVGAGI. The chain's CDR3 is CASSPQGPPSSYEQYF.

This chain links TRBV9 with TRBJ2-2; TCRdb returns TRBD1, unconfirmable since there is no DNA. Germline V gene lookup returns CDR1 SGDLS and CDR2 YYNGEE. The CDR3 is made up of 15 amino acids. The CDR3 is CASSVGQGTAGELFF.

This clonotype registers medium-sized (0.01 to 0.1%) by frequency. V usage is TRBV27 and J usage is TRBJ1-2; TCRdb indicates TRBD1, and absent DNA this call remains unverified. This CDR3 spans 14 amino acids. Looked up from germline, CDR1 is MNHEY and CDR2 is SMNVEV (reference sequence). The CDR3 sequence is CASSSRDREGGYTF.

The gene calls are TRBV6-4 and TRBJ2-3; with no DNA, the TCRdb D assignment of TRBD2 cannot be verified. This CDR3 spans 15 amino acids. CDR1 and CDR2 (germline): MRHNA, SNTAGT. The CDR3 spells CASSSTSGGTDTQYF.